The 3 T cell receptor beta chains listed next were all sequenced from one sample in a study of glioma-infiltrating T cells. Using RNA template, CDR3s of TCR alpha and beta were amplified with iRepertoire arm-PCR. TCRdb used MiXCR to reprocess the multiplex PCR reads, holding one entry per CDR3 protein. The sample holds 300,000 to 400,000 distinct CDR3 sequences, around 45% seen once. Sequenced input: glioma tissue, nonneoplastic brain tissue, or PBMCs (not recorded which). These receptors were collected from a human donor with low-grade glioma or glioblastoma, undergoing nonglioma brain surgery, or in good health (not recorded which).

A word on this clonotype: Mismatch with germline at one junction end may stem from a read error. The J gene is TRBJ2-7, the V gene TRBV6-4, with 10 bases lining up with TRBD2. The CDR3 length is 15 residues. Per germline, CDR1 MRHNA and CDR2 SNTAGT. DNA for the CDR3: TGTGCCAGCAGTTCTACTAGCGGGAACTCCTACGAGGAGTACTTC. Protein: CASSSTSGNSYEEYF.

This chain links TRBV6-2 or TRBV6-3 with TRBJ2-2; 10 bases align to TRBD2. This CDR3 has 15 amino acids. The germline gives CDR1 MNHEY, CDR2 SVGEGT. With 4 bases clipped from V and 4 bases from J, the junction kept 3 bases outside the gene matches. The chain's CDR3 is CASSLAGGATGELFF. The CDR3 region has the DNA TGTGCCAGCAGTTTAGCGGGAGGTGCCACCGGGGAGCTGTTTTTT.

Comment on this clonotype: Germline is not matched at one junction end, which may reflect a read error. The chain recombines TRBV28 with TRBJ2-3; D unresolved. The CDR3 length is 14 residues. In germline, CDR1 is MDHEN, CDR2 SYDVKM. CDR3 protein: CASSPDFGLDTRYF. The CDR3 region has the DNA TGTGCCAGCAGCCCCGATTTCGGTCTAGATACGCGGTATTTT.